The 18 T cell receptor beta chains below all came from one sample that was sequenced in a study of CD8 T cells in ankylosing spondylitis. From the 5' RACE reads, TCRdb called clonotypes with MiXCR, one entry per CDR3 protein. The repertoire holds under 200,000 distinct CDR3 sequences, with 11% as singletons. Specimen: blood, either unsorted or a sorted T cell fraction (not recorded which). These receptors all stem from a male donor with ankylosing spondylitis or in good health (not recorded which).

A remark on this clonotype: A much larger clone lies one base from this, so it may be a read error. This rearrangement joins TRBV12-3 or TRBV12-4 to TRBJ2-3; unclear D gene. The CDR3 is 14 amino acids. Trimming took off 2 bases at V and 6 bases at J, with 12 bases between the two ends. Here the CDR3 reads CASSLQDGSDTQYF. For the CDR3, the DNA is TGTGCCAGCAGTTTACAGGACGGTTCGGATACGCAGTATTTT.

This clonotype showed up many times. The J gene is TRBJ1-4, the V gene TRBV6-1; 9 bases agree with TRBD1. Germline V gene lookup returns CDR1 MNHNS and CDR2 SASEGT. The CDR3 runs to 15 residues. V lost 4 bases and J lost 3; bases outside the gene matches: 3. Here the CDR3 DNA reads TGTGCCAGCAGTGCCAGGACAGGGGCTAATGAAAAACTGTTTTTT. Its translation: CASSARTGANEKLFF.

V usage is TRBV7-1 and J usage is TRBJ2-3, with a tentative D call TRBD1 (5 bases). TRBV7-1 is an ORF, with its function uncertain. The CDR3 has 16 residues. V gave up 3 bases and J gave up 2 bases, with 15 bases separating them. CDR3 residues: CASSSRQLGLTDTQYF. In DNA, the CDR3 is TGTGCCAGCAGCTCGAGACAGTTGGGCCTCACAGATACGCAGTATTTT.

The rearrangement links TRBV7-2 to TRBJ1-5; 9 nucleotides agree with TRBD1. With 5 bases clipped from V and 5 bases from J, the junction kept 10 bases outside the gene matches. The CDR3 has 16 amino acids. Germline CDR1 reads SGHTA; CDR2 reads FQGNSA. The CDR3 DNA follows: TGTGCCAGCAGCCCTCACGGGGGACAGGGACATCAGCCCCAGCATTTT. Protein sequence: CASSPHGGQGHQPQHF. Full variable domain (rest looked up from reference TRBV7-2 and TRBJ1-5): GAGVSQSPSNKVTEKGKDVELRCDPISGHTALYWYRQSLGQGLEFLIYFQGNSAPDKSGLPSDRFSAERTGGSVSTLTIQRTQQEDSAVYLCASSPHGGQGHQPQHFGDGTRLSIL.

The table lists this clonotype with many counts. The rearrangement uses TRBV4-3 and TRBJ1-3, with 10 bases aligning to TRBD1. The CDR3 spans 15 residues. Germline V gives CDR1 LGHNA, CDR2 YSLEER. V was clipped by 6 bases and J by 1 base; unmatched bases: 3. The CDR3 sequence: CASSGQGESGNTIYF. The CDR3 DNA follows: TGCGCCAGCAGTGGACAGGGGGAATCTGGAAACACCATATATTTT.

The chain is built from TRBV7-9 and TRBJ2-2; 8 bases map to TRBD2. This CDR3 has 16 residues. Germline CDR1 is SEHNR and CDR2 is FQNEAQ (reference sequence). V gave up 3 bases and J gave up 5 bases; unmatched junction bases: 8. CDR3 loop: CASSFSGTSITGELFF. The CDR3 nucleotides read TGTGCCAGCAGCTTCTCCGGGACTAGTATTACCGGGGAGCTGTTTTTT.

This clonotype was seen a few times. V gene TRBV3-1 combines with J gene TRBJ1-1; no firm D call. Trimming cost V 1 base and J 3 bases, with 3 bases left between them. The germline V gene has CDR1 LGHDT and CDR2 YNNKEL (reference sequence). The CDR3 has 12 amino acids. CDR3: CASSQADTEAFF. The CDR3 nucleotides are TGTGCCAGCAGCCAAGCTGACACTGAAGCTTTCTTT. The whole variable domain, filled in from reference TRBV3-1 and TRBJ1-1, reads DTAVSQTPKYLVTQMGNDKSIKCEQNLGHDTMYWYKQDSKKFLKIMFSYNNKELIINETVPNRFSPKSPDKAHLNLHINSLELGDSAVYFCASSQADTEAFFGQGTRLTVV.

This clonotype appeared a few times. The chain employs TRBV7-2 and TRBJ2-3, with D uncertain. V was cut by 2 bases and J by 4 bases, with 7 bases left in between. CDR1 SGHTA and CDR2 FQGNSA come from the germline V gene. The CDR3 has 13 residues. The CDR3 coding sequence is TGTGCCAGCAGCTTACTTAGATCAGATACGCAGTATTTT. Amino acid sequence: CASSLLRSDTQYF.

This clonotype was found many times. The chain combines TRBV7-8 with TRBJ1-2, with 8 bases matching TRBD1. The germline V gene has CDR1 SGHVS and CDR2 FQNEAQ. The CDR3 is made up of 14 amino acids. Losses at the gene ends were 1 base for V and 2 bases for J; bases not matched to a gene: 0. CDR3 nucleotides: TGTGCCAGCAGCTTAGACAGGGGGAACTATGGCTACACCTTC. Protein sequence: CASSLDRGNYGYTF.

The chain joins TRBV20-1 to TRBJ2-4; 7 bases line up with TRBD1. The CDR3 is 17 residues long. The germline V gene encodes CDR1 DFQATT and CDR2 SNEGSKA (reference sequence). V lost 0 bases and J lost 3; bases outside the gene matches: 11. CDR3 sequence reads: CSARDPGQSYGKNIQYF. The CDR3, as DNA: TGCAGTGCTAGAGATCCGGGACAGAGCTACGGCAAAAACATTCAGTACTTC.

This chain links TRBV10-3 with TRBJ2-5; D assignment may be TRBD1 or TRBD2 (5 bases each). There are 15 residues in the CDR3. Germline assignment: CDR1 ENHRY and CDR2 SYGVKD. Trimming took 4 bases from V and 5 from J, leaving 17 bases between them. The CDR3 loop is CAISAAGTPPETQYF. The DNA for the CDR3 is TGTGCCATCAGTGCGGCCGGGACCCCCCCGGAGACCCAGTACTTC.

The chain links TRBV21-1 to TRBJ1-1; TRBD1 is taken as the D call from the table, unchecked against the DNA. TRBV21-1 is given as a pseudogene. The CDR3 sequence is 16 residues long. CDR3 in amino acids: CASHEEGDIWNTEAFF. Here the CDR3 DNA reads TGTGCCAGCCACGAGGAGGGGGACATTTGGAACACTGAAGCTTTCTTT.

In its sample, this clonotype was seen a few times. The chain recombines TRBV12-3 or TRBV12-4 with TRBJ2-2; D is tentatively TRBD1 or TRBD2 (5 bases each). The CDR3 contains 16 residues. Between the trimmed V and J ends, which lost 6 bases and 3 bases, there was a span of 17 bases. The CDR3, as DNA: TGTGCCAGCAGGCGGCGTGGGGACCTCCACACCGGGGAGCTGTTTTTT. Its protein product is CASRRRGDLHTGELFF.

The sample holds many counts of this clonotype. The chain uses TRBV20-1 and TRBJ2-4, with D perhaps matching TRBD1 (6 bases). The CDR3 consists of 18 residues. The germline V gene encodes CDR1 DFQATT and CDR2 SNEGSKA (reference sequence). The V and J ends lost 1 base and 0 bases respectively, with 19 bases between them. The CDR3 region is CSARGDNLNQVAKNIQYF. CDR3 nucleotides: TGCAGTGCTAGAGGGGACAACTTAAACCAGGTAGCCAAAAACATTCAGTACTTC.

This clonotype has more than one count but fewer than ten. The chain combines TRBV7-2 with TRBJ2-5; 9 bases match TRBD1. This CDR3 contains 15 residues. The J segment lost 0 bases and the V segment lost 5 bases, leaving 4 bases of the junction unmatched. Looked up from germline, CDR1 is SGHTA and CDR2 is FQGNSA. The DNA for the CDR3 is TGTGCCAGCAGCCGGGACAGGGTAAACCAAGAGACCCAGTACTTC. It specifies CASSRDRVNQETQYF.

The chain carries TRBV3-1 and TRBJ2-1; 10 nucleotides align to TRBD2. CDR3 length equals 15 residues. The germline V gene has CDR1 LGHDT and CDR2 YNNKEL (reference sequence). V was pared by 2 bases and J by 7 bases, with 5 bases of the junction left unmatched. CDR3 protein: CASSQTPSGSNEQFF. CDR3 DNA sequence: TGTGCCAGCAGCCAAACCCCTAGCGGGAGTAATGAGCAGTTCTTC.

This clonotype appeared many times. This chain uses TRBV7-7 with TRBJ2-3; 8 bases are a match to TRBD2. With 1 base clipped from V and 4 bases from J, the junction kept 4 bases outside the gene matches. The CDR3 is 15 residues long. CDR1 and CDR2 from the germline V gene are SSHAT and FNYEAQ (reference sequence). The CDR3, as DNA: TGTGCCAGCAGCTTAGACGGGGGGGCAGCAGATACGCAGTATTTT. Protein sequence: CASSLDGGAADTQYF.

This clonotype occurred many times. Relative to the germline gene, one junction end is altered; a read error may explain this. V and J are TRBV5-1 and TRBJ2-2; D is possibly TRBD1 or TRBD2 (5 bases each). The CDR3 has 13 residues. CDR1 is SGHRS, CDR2 YFSETQ, per germline. CDR3 sequence (DNA): TGTGCCAGCAGTTTAGAGGGGACCGGGGAGCTGTTTTTT. It codes for CASSLEGTGELFF.